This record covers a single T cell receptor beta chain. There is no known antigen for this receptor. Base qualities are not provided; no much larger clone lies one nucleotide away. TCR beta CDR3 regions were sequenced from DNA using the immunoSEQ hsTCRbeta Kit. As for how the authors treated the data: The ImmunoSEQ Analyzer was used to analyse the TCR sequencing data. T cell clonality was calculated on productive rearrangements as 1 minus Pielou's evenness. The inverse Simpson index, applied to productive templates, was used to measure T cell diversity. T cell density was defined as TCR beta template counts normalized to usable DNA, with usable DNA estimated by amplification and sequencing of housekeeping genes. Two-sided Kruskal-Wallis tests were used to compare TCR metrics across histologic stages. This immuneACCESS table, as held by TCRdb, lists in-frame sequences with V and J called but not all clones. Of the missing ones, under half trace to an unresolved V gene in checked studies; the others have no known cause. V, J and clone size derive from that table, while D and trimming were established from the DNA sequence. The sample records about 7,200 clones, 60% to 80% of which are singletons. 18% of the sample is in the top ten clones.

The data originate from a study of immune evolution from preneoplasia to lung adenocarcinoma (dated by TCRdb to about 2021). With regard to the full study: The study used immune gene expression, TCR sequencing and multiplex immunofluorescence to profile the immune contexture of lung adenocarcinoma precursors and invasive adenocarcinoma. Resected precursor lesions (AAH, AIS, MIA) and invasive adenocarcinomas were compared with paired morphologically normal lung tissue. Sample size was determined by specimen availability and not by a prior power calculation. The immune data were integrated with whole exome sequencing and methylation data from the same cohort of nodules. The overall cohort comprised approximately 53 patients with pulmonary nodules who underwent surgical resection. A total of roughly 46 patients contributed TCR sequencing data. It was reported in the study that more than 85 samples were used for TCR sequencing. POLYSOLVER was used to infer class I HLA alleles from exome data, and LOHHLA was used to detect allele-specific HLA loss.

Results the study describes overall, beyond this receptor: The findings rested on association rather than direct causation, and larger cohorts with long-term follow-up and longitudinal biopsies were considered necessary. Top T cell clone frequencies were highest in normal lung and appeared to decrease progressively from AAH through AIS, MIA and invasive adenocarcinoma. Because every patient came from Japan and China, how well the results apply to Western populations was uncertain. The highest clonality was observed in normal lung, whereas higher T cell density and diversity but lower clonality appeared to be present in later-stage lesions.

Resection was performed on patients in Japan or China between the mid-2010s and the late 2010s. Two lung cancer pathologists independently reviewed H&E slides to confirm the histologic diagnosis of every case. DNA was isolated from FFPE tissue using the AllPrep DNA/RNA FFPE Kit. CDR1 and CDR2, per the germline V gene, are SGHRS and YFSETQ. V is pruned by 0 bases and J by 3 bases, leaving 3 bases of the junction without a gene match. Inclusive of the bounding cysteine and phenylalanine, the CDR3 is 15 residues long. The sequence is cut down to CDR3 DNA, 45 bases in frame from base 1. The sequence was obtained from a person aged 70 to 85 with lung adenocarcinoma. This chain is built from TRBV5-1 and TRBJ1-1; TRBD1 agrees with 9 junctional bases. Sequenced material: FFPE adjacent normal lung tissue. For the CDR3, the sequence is CASSLGRDRDTEAFF. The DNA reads TGCGCCAGCAGCTTGGGCCGGGACAGGGACACTGAAGCTTTCTTT.